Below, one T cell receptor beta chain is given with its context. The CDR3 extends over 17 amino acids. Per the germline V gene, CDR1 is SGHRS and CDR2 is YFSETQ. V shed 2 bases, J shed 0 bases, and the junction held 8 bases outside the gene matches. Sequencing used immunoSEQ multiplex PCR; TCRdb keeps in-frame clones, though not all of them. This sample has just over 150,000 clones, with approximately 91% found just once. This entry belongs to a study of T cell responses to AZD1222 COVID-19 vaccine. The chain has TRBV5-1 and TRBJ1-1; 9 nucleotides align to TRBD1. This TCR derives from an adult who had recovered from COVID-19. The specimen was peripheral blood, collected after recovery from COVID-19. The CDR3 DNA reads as TGCGCCAGCAGCTTAGGGGCACAGGGGGCCATGAACACTGAAGCTTTCTTT. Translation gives CASSLGAQGAMNTEAFF.